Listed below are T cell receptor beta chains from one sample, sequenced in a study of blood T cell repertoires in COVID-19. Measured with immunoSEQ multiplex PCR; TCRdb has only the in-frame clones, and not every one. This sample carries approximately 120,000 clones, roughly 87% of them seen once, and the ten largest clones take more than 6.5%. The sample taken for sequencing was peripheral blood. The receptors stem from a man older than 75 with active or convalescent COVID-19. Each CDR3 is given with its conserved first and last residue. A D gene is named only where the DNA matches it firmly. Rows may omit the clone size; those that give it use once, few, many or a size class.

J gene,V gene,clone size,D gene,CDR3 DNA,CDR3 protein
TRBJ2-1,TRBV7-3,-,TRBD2,TGTGCCAGCAGCAATAGCGGGGGGAACAATGAGCAGTTCTTC,CASSNSGGNNEQFF
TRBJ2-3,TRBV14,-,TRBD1,TGTGCCAGCAGCCAAGGGAGGACAGGGGGCTTGAATACGCAGTATTTT,CASSQGRTGGLNTQYF
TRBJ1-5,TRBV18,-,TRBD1,TGTGCCAGCTCACCGACAGGGGTACCCAATCAGCCCCAGCATTTT,CASSPTGVPNQPQHF
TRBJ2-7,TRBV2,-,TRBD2,TGTGCCAGCAGGTATCCTAGCGGGGCCACCTACGAGCAGTACTTC,CASRYPSGATYEQYF
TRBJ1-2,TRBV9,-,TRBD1,TGTGCCAGCAGCGCTCGGGACAGGCCGAACTATGGCTACACCTTC,CASSARDRPNYGYTF
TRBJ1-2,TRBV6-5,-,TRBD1,TGTGCCAGCAGTTACGGGGGACAGGGAATAGGTGGCTACACCTTC,CASSYGGQGIGGYTF
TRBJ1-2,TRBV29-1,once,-,TGCAGCGTTGAGGGCCCCGGACTTGGCTACACCTTC,CSVEGPGLGYTF
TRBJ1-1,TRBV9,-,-,TGTGCCAGCAGCGTAGCGGCACAGGGAGTGAACACTGAAGCTTTCTTT,CASSVAAQGVNTEAFF
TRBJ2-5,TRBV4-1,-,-,TGCGCCAGCAGCCATGAGGCAGGCAGGGGTATAGAGACCCAGTACTTC,CASSHEAGRGIETQYF
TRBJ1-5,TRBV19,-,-,TGTGCCAGTAGACCCTTGGGGCAGAGCAATCAGCCCCAGCATTTT,CASRPLGQSNQPQHF
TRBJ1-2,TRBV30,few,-,TGTGCCTGGAGCACCCCCGGGACATCTGATGGCTACACCTTC,CAWSTPGTSDGYTF
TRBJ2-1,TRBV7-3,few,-,TGTGCCAGCAGCTTATCCGCCACAGGGTCAATCGATGAGCAGTTCTTC,CASSLSATGSIDEQFF
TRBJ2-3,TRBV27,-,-,TGTGCCAGCAGTTCCATATCCCTAGGCGATACGCAGTATTTT,CASSSISLGDTQYF
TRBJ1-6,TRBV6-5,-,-,TGTGCCAGCAGGCCAGTAGGGGCTAAGAATTCACCCCTCCACTTT,CASRPVGAKNSPLHF
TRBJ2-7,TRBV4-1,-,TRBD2,TGCGCCAGCAGCCAAGGACTAGCGGGGAAATTGACCTCCTACGAGCAGTACTTC,CASSQGLAGKLTSYEQYF
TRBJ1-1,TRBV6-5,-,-,TGTGCCAGCAGTAGCAGGGGTTTGGTGAACACTGAAGCTTTCTTT,CASSSRGLVNTEAFF
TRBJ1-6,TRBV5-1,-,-,TGCGCCAGCAGCTCGTCATCGGGGAATAATTCACCCCTCCACTTT,CASSSSSGNNSPLHF
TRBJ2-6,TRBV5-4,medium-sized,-,TGTGCCAGCAACCCGGGTAGCTCTGGGGCCAACGTCCTGACTTTC,CASNPGSSGANVLTF
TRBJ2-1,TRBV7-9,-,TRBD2,TGTGCCAGCAGCTTGGGGACTCTAGCGGGAGCAGGGTACAATGAGCAGTTCTTC,CASSLGTLAGAGYNEQFF
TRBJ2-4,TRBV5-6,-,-,TGTGCCAGCAGCCCCCAGCCAGGGGTAGCCAAAAACATTCAGTACTTC,CASSPQPGVAKNIQYF
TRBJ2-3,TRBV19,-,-,TGTGCCAGCCGCCAGGGGTCAGATACGCAGTATTTT,CASRQGSDTQYF
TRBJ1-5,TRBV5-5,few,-,TGTGCCAGCAGCTTGGGAGGGTGGGTGAGTAGTAATCAGCCCCAGCATTTT,CASSLGGWVSSNQPQHF
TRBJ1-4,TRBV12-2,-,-,TGTGCAGGATGCAGGAGGACAGATGAAAAACTGTTTTTT,CAGCRRTDEKLFF
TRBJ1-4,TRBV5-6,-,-,TGTGCCAGCCAGAGAGGAAGAGGGGAAAAACTGTTTTTT,CASQRGRGEKLFF
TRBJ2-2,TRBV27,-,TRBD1,TGTGCCAGCAGAAACAGGGGGCGCGGAAACACCGGGGAGCTGTTTTTT,CASRNRGRGNTGELFF
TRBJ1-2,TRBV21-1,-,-,TGTGCCAGCAGCAAAACACGGGGAAATGGCTACACCTTC,CASSKTRGNGYTF
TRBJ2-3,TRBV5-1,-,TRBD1,TGCGCCAGCAGCTTATATGGGACAGGGGTAGGAGATACGCAGTATTTT,CASSLYGTGVGDTQYF
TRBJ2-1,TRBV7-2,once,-,TGTGCCAGCAGCTTAGAGTTACAACACAATGAGCAGTTCTTC,CASSLELQHNEQFF
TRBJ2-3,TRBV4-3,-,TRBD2,TGCGCCAGCAGCCAAGACGGTCTAGCGGTTCAGTGGTCGCAGTATTTT,CASSQDGLAVQWSQYF
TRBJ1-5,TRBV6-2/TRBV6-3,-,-,TGTGCCAGCAGTCTCCACAGCGGAGTGACTCAGCCCCAGCATTTT,CASSLHSGVTQPQHF
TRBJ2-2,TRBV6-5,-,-,TGTGCCAGCACAGGGCAGGGTATCGGGGAGCTGTTTTTT,CASTGQGIGELFF
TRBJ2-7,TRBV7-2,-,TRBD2,TGTGCCAGCAGCCGTAGCGGGGGCGGGATCTACGAGCAGTACTTC,CASSRSGGGIYEQYF
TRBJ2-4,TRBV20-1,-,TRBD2,TGCAGTGCTAGTAAGCGGGGGGGCTTGGACATTCAGTACTTC,CSASKRGGLDIQYF
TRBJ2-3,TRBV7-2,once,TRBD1,TGTGCCAGCAGCCTCCCGTTCCGGGACAGGGGGTCGTATACGCAGTATTTT,CASSLPFRDRGSYTQYF
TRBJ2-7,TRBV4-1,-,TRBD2,TGCGCCAGCAGCCAACGAGCGGGGAGCTCCTACGAGCAGTACTTC,CASSQRAGSSYEQYF
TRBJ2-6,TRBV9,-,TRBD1,TGTGCCAGCAGCGTCGGATTTGGGACAGGGAACGGGGCCAACGTCCTGACTTTC,CASSVGFGTGNGANVLTF
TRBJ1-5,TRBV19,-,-,TGTGCCAGTAAGCCTTCTATCCCCAATCAGCCCCAGCATTTT,CASKPSIPNQPQHF
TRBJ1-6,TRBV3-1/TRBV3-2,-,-,TGTGCCAGCAGCCAAGATCTGGCTTCACCCCTCCACTTT,CASSQDLASPLHF
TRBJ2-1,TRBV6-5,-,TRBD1,TGTGCCAGCGGCTCGACAGGGAAGGTTGAGCAGTTCTTC,CASGSTGKVEQFF
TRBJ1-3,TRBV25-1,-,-,TGTGCCAGTAGCACTATTGGGTTCCAACCTGGAAACACCATATATTTT,CASSTIGFQPGNTIYF